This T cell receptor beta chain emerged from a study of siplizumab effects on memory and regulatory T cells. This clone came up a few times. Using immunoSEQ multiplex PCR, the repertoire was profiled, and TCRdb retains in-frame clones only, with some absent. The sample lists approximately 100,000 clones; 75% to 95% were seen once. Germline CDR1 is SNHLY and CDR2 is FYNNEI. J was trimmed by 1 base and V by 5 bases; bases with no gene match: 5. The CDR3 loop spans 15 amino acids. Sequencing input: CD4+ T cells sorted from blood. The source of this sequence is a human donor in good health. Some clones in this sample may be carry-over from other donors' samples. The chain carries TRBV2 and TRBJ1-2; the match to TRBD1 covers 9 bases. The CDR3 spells CASSLDRGLNYGYTF. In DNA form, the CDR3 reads TGTGCCAGCAGTCTGGACAGGGGCCTTAACTATGGCTACACCTTC.